A selection of T cell receptor beta chains follows, all from one sample in a study of shared clonotypes between healthy human individuals. This table comes from immunoSEQ multiplex PCR, and its TCRdb copy is limited to in-frame clones, with some not included. Of about 2 million clones in the sample, roughly 95% are singletons; the top ten hold roughly 1%. The specimen was naive CD8+ T cells sorted from blood. The receptors stem from a man aged 18 to 29 in good health. CDR3s include the opening cysteine and the closing phenylalanine or tryptophan. Each record gives: D gene, J gene, clone size, V gene, CDR3 DNA, CDR3 protein. D genes are given only for firm matches. Size is omitted from some rows. Given values are once, few, many or a class for expanded clones.

-	TRBJ2-7	-	TRBV10-2	TGCGCCAGCACTGTCGGTACTAGCCTCGAGCAGTACTTC	CASTVGTSLEQYF
-	TRBJ1-3	-	TRBV7-6	TGTGCCAGCAGCTTAGAACAGGGAACACTCTCTGGAAACACCATATATTTT	CASSLEQGTLSGNTIYF
-	TRBJ1-4	-	TRBV28	TGTGCCAGCAGTCTCAGGGAGTGGGATGAAAAACTGTTTTTT	CASSLREWDEKLFF
-	TRBJ1-1	once	TRBV30	TGTGCCTGGAGTGACAGACAGAACGCTGAGGCTTTCTTT	CAWSDRQNAEAFF
TRBD1	TRBJ2-7	once	TRBV5-1	TGCGCCAGCAGCTTTACAGGGGGCGACGAGCAGTACTTC	CASSFTGGDEQYF
TRBD1	TRBJ2-7	-	TRBV15	TGTGCCACCAGCTATGGACAGGGCTACGAGCAGTACTTC	CATSYGQGYEQYF
-	TRBJ1-1	-	TRBV7-3	TGTGCCACCCCCTCGAATAACTACTCGAAAACTGAAGCTTTCTTT	CATPSNNYSKTEAFF
-	TRBJ1-6	-	TRBV27	TGTGCCAGCAGTTTCAAGGACAGATATAATTCACCCCTCCACTTT	CASSFKDRYNSPLHF
-	TRBJ2-1	-	TRBV12-5	TGTGCTAGTGGTTTGTACGGCAATGAGCAGTTCTTC	CASGLYGNEQFF
TRBD1	TRBJ2-7	-	TRBV7-6	TGTGCCAGCAGCGTGGGACAGGACTACGAGCAGTACTTC	CASSVGQDYEQYF
TRBD2	TRBJ2-1	-	TRBV27	TGTGCCAGCAGTCAAGAGGGAGCGGGAGGGCCTTTTGGGAATGAGCAGTTCTTC	CASSQEGAGGPFGNEQFF
-	TRBJ2-3	-	TRBV15	TGTGCCACCAGCAGTACTGCCACAGATACGCAGTATTTT	CATSSTATDTQYF
TRBD1	TRBJ1-1	-	TRBV27	TGTGCCAGCAGTCCCCCCCCGGACAGGGATGTTTCTGAAGCTTTCTTT	CASSPPPDRDVSEAFF
TRBD2	TRBJ2-7	-	TRBV19	TGTGCCAGTAACTTTCGCGGACTAGCGGGAATTGGAGTCGACGAGCAGTACTTC	CASNFRGLAGIGVDEQYF
-	TRBJ2-1	-	TRBV7-9	TGTGCCAGCAGCCCCAGCGGACTCCCCTTTTACCATGAGCAGTTCTTC	CASSPSGLPFYHEQFF
TRBD1	TRBJ1-3	-	TRBV18	TGTGCCAGCTCACCATCGGACAGGGGCGCTGGAAACACCATATATTTT	CASSPSDRGAGNTIYF
-	TRBJ2-7	-	TRBV15	TGTGCCACCAGCAGAGATTGGCAGGGGGGTGTCGACGAGCAGTACTTC	CATSRDWQGGVDEQYF
TRBD1	TRBJ1-6	few	TRBV11-2	TGTGCCAGCAGCTTACAGGGGGCAGGGGCACCCCTCCACTTT	CASSLQGAGAPLHF
TRBD2	TRBJ2-3	-	TRBV27	TGTGCCAGCAGTCTCCTCGGGGTAAGCGGGAGTACAGATACGCAGTATTTT	CASSLLGVSGSTDTQYF
-	TRBJ2-1	-	TRBV30	TGTGCCTGGGAGGAGGGTAATGAGCAGTTCTTC	CAWEEGNEQFF
-	TRBJ2-1	-	TRBV27	TGTGCCAGCAGCCTAATTAGGGGGCCGTCAGGACAGCTGACGAGAGTCGAGGAGGGTGAGCAGTTCTTC	CASSLIRGPSGQLTRVEEGEQFF
-	TRBJ2-7	-	TRBV30	TGTGCCTGGAGTGTAGCCCCCTACGAGCAGTACTTC	CAWSVAPYEQYF
TRBD1	TRBJ2-1	-	TRBV5-4	TGTGCCAGCAGCTTGGAGGCAGGGGGCACATACAATGAGCAGTTCTTC	CASSLEAGGTYNEQFF
-	TRBJ1-2	-	TRBV4-1	TGCGCCAGCAGCCAATTGGGGGGAGGCTACACCTTC	CASSQLGGGYTF
TRBD1	TRBJ2-7	few	TRBV6-5	TGTGCCAGCAGTTACTCCGGGACAGGATATTTGTACGAGCAGTACTTC	CASSYSGTGYLYEQYF
TRBD2	TRBJ2-6	-	TRBV27	TGTGCCAGCAGTTCAAGGACTAGCGGGAGAACTGGGGCCAACGTCCTGACTTTC	CASSSRTSGRTGANVLTF
-	TRBJ2-2	-	TRBV25-1	TGTGCCAGCAGTGGGGGTTACACCGGGGAGCTGTTTTTT	CASSGGYTGELFF
-	TRBJ2-7	-	TRBV5-1	TGCGCCAGCAGCTTGGAAGGGGCCTCCTACGAGCAGTACTTC	CASSLEGASYEQYF
TRBD2	TRBJ2-7	-	TRBV4-1	TGCGCCAGCAGCCAAGTAATCGGGAGGGTCTACGAGCAGTACTTC	CASSQVIGRVYEQYF
TRBD1	TRBJ2-7	-	TRBV27	TGTGCCACTGCGTCGGGACAGGGCTACGAGCAGTACTTC	CATASGQGYEQYF
TRBD2	TRBJ2-5	-	TRBV28	TGTGCGGTAGCGGGAGGTCAAGAGACCCAGTACTTC	CAVAGGQETQYF
-	TRBJ2-7	-	TRBV5-4	TGTGCCAGCAGCTGGGCTAGAGGGTCTAAGTACGAGCAGTACTTC	CASSWARGSKYEQYF
-	TRBJ2-7	once	TRBV5-4	TGTGCCAGCAGCCAGGACTTGAGCTCCTACGAGCAGTACTTC	CASSQDLSSYEQYF
TRBD1	TRBJ2-1	once	TRBV5-4	TGTGCCAGCAGCTTGGGGGGGACAGGGGTAGAGCAGTTCTTC	CASSLGGTGVEQFF
-	TRBJ1-1	-	TRBV27	TGTGCCAGCAGGTGGGGGGGAGCGAACACTGAAGCTTTCTTT	CASRWGGANTEAFF
TRBD2	TRBJ2-2	once	TRBV9	TGTGCCAGCAGCGTAGGAGCGGGAGACACCGGGGAGCTGTTTTTT	CASSVGAGDTGELFF
-	TRBJ2-2	once	TRBV5-4	TGTGCCAGCAGCTTGTTATTGGGGACCGGGGAGCTGTTTTTT	CASSLLLGTGELFF
-	TRBJ2-3	-	TRBV28	TGTGCCAGCAGTCTGCTAAGGGTGTCTAGCACAGATACGCAGTATTTT	CASSLLRVSSTDTQYF
TRBD1	TRBJ1-3	-	TRBV13	TGTGCCAGCAGCTACCAGGGGGAGCACACCATATATTTT	CASSYQGEHTIYF
TRBD2	TRBJ2-7	-	TRBV4-1	TGCGCCAGCAGCCAAGATTTACTAGCGGGAGTTGGCGAGCAGTACTTC	CASSQDLLAGVGEQYF
-	TRBJ2-2	once	TRBV2	TGTGCCAGCAGTGAACTAAGGACCGGGGAGCTGTTTTTT	CASSELRTGELFF
TRBD1	TRBJ1-2	-	TRBV7-9	TGTGCCAGCAGCGAAACCGTACAGGGGGCTAACTATGGCTACACCTTC	CASSETVQGANYGYTF
-	TRBJ2-3	-	TRBV7-2	TGTGCCAGCAGCTTATATTGGGGGCGAACCACAGATACGCAGTATTTT	CASSLYWGRTTDTQYF
TRBD1	TRBJ1-5	-	TRBV2	TGTGCCAGCAGCCATGGGACAGAGAATCAGCCCCAGCATTTT	CASSHGTENQPQHF
-	TRBJ2-2	-	TRBV29-1	TGCAGCGGCGTTGGGGACGGGGAGCTGTTTTTT	CSGVGDGELFF
TRBD1	TRBJ1-5	-	TRBV19	TGTGCCAGTAGTATAAGGGACAGAAGTCAGCCCCAGCATTTT	CASSIRDRSQPQHF
TRBD1	TRBJ1-1	-	TRBV19	TGTGCCAGTACTTCCACAGGGGCCCTCAACACTGAAGCTTTCTTT	CASTSTGALNTEAFF
-	TRBJ2-5	-	TRBV10-3	TGTGCCATCCGCCCGGAATCAGGAGAGACCCAGTACTTC	CAIRPESGETQYF
TRBD1	TRBJ2-7	-	TRBV29-1	TGCAGCGTATCACAGGGGACCGGTTCCGAGCAGTACTTC	CSVSQGTGSEQYF
TRBD2	TRBJ2-1	once	TRBV4-3	TGCGCCAGCAGCCCCCTATTTCTAGCGGCGGATGACAATGAGCAGTTCTTC	CASSPLFLAADDNEQFF
TRBD1	TRBJ1-4	-	TRBV19	TGTGCCAGTAAAAGGGGGCGAGATGATGGAAAACTGTTTTTT	CASKRGRDDGKLFF
TRBD1	TRBJ1-2	-	TRBV30	TGTGCCTGGGGACAGGGGGGTAACTATGGCTACACCTTC	CAWGQGGNYGYTF
TRBD2	TRBJ2-1	-	TRBV13	TGTGCCAGCAGCTTCGGGACTAGCGGGTCCTACAATGAGCAGTTCTTC	CASSFGTSGSYNEQFF
-	TRBJ2-7	-	TRBV11-2	TGTGCCAGCAGCGCACATGGGAGCGGCTCCTACGAGCAGTACTTC	CASSAHGSGSYEQYF
-	TRBJ2-5	-	TRBV28	TGTGCCAGCAGTTACGGTGGTTGGGGAAACCAGTACTTC	CASSYGGWGNQYF
TRBD1	TRBJ2-1	-	TRBV5-1	TGCGCCAGCACCTCGAGACAACAGGGGGCATCCTACAATGAGCAGTTCTTC	CASTSRQQGASYNEQFF
TRBD2	TRBJ2-3	-	TRBV10-2	TGCGCCAGCAGGCGGGGGGCCAGCGGAGATACGCAGTATTTT	CASRRGASGDTQYF
TRBD2	TRBJ2-3	-	TRBV9	TGTGCCAGCAGCGTAGATTGGGCGGGAGGGGATACGCAGTATTTT	CASSVDWAGGDTQYF